Here is one TCR beta chain with its context. The CDR3 spans 12 residues. V dropped 5 bases and J dropped 5 bases, with 8 bases sitting between them. Germline V gives CDR1 SGHTA, CDR2 FQGNSA. Profiling relied on immunoSEQ multiplex PCR, and the TCRdb table lists in-frame clones only, not all of them. The sample consists of about 48,000 clones, 70% to 90% of them appearing once. This sample is drawn from a study of OX40 agonist ivuxolimab in advanced cancers. In the study overall: A diagnosis of hepatocellular carcinoma, melanoma, renal cell or head and neck cancer was present in dose-escalation patients.

This receptor was identified in an adult with an advanced solid tumor such as melanoma, head and neck, liver or kidney cancer. J is TRBJ2-3 and V is TRBV7-2; no reliable D call. Sequencing was performed on CD4+ or CD8+ T cells sorted from blood, taken in a trial of the OX40 agonist ivuxolimab. As DNA, the CDR3 is TGTGCCAGCAGCCGCTTAGGAGATACGCAGTATTTT. As protein: CASSRLGDTQYF.